What follows are 4 T cell receptor beta chains derived from one specimen sequenced in a study of T-cell memory formation after mild COVID-19. Each CDR3 protein gets one entry after TCRdb re-called the 5' RACE reads with MiXCR. Found here are roughly 600,000 distinct CDR3 sequences, more than 15% of them singletons; the top ten hold 12%. Sequencing was carried out using PBMCs or a T cell subset sorted from them (not recorded which). The source of these receptors is an adult woman who had mild COVID-19 (a few samples of this study predate the infection). Cell type and time point are not known.

This clonotype was picked up many times. The V call is TRBV7-9, the J call TRBJ1-2; 9 bases are a match to TRBD1. V lost 5 bases to trimming and J lost 4 bases; unmatched junction nucleotides: 11. Germline V gene lookup returns CDR1 SEHNR and CDR2 FQNEAQ (reference sequence). The CDR3 runs to 16 residues. The CDR3 bases are TGTGCCAGCAGCCCGGACAGGGGCCCGTGGGGCTATGGCTACACCTTC. Translation: CASSPDRGPWGYGYTF.

The V call is TRBV9, the J call TRBJ1-1; D is perhaps TRBD1 (5 bases). CDR1 and CDR2 (germline): SGDLS, YYNGEE. V was shortened by 3 bases and J by 5 bases, with 17 bases between the two germline ends. This CDR3 is 15 amino acids long. CDR3 nucleotide sequence: TGTGCCAGCAGCGCCGGGGACGGTAGCAAGACTGAAGCTTTCTTT. This codes for CASSAGDGSKTEAFF.

The V gene is TRBV12-3 or TRBV12-4, the J gene TRBJ1-1, with D tentatively TRBD1 (5 bases). CDR3 size: 12 residues. V lost 6 bases, J lost 8 bases, and 13 bases lay in between. The DNA for the CDR3 is TGTGCCAGCAGGAAGGGGTCTGTGGAAGCTTTCTTT. Translating gives CASRKGSVEAFF.

The chain combines TRBV6-5 with TRBJ2-1; D is unresolved. The germline V gene has CDR1 MNHEY and CDR2 SVGAGI. The V and J ends lost 10 bases and 0 bases respectively, with 13 bases between them. The CDR3 covers 14 residues. CDR3 sequence: CAIGRQSSYNEQFF. CDR3 in DNA: TGTGCCATTGGACGGCAGAGCTCCTACAATGAGCAGTTCTTC.